This TCR beta chain stems from a study of tumor-infiltrating lymphocytes in localized non-small cell lung cancer. Background on the study: The cohort mixed smokers and never-smokers, several histologies, and some post-neoadjuvant-chemotherapy samples. Tumor tissue and non-adjacent uninvolved lung came from each patient.

Findings of the study overall: Higher tumor T cell infiltration than in uninvolved lung was supported by TCRbeta sequencing.

The CDR3 contains 16 residues. Germline values: CDR1 MDHEN, CDR2 SYDVKM. V lost 6 bases and J 0 bases, leaving 15 bases between the germline ends. Regarding this clone: Its target is unknown.

Repertoires were generated with immunoSEQ multiplex PCR, while TCRdb's copy carries only in-frame clones and drops some. The sample includes more than 7,000 clones, 65% to 70% seen only once; the top ten take around a tenth. The sample was uninvolved lung tissue not adjacent to the tumor. This TCR was recovered from a human donor with non-small cell lung cancer. The V call is TRBV28, the J call TRBJ1-5, with D unclear. Written as DNA, the CDR3 is TGTGCCAGCAGGTTAGGTGGAGGGAGTAGCAATCAGCCCCAGCATTTT. Translating gives CASRLGGGSSNQPQHF.